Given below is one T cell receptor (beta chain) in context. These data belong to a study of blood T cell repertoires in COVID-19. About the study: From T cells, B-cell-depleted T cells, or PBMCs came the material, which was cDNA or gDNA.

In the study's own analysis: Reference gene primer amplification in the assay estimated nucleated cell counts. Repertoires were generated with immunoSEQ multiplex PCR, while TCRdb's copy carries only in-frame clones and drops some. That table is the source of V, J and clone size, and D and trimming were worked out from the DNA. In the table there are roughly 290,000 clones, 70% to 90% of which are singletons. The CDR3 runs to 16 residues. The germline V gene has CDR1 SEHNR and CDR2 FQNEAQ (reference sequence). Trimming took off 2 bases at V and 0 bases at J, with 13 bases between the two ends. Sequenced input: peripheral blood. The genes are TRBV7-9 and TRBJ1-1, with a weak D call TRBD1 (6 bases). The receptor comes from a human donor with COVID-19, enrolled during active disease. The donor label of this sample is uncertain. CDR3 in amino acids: CASSLPTGTMNTEAFF. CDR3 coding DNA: TGTGCCAGCAGCTTACCGACAGGCACCATGAACACTGAAGCTTTCTTT.